This T cell receptor (beta chain) comes out of a study of molecular identifiers for immune sequencing clone quantification. Using its own MiXCR run on the PCR reads, TCRdb lists one record per CDR3 protein. The sample shows 80,000 to 130,000 distinct CDR3 sequences, roughly 38% of them seen only once. With respect to this clonotype: This may stem from a read error, because a much larger clone lies one nucleotide away. The conserved closing phenylalanine or tryptophan is absent in this CDR3, likely reflecting a read error.

Trimming left V 1 base short and J 5 bases short, with 17 bases between. The CDR3 runs 16 residues. Per the germline V gene, CDR1 is SGHVS and CDR2 is FNYEAQ. Source material for naive CD8 libraries was about 17,000 to 1,100,000 sorted cells, with 10%, 30% or 50% RNA. Naive CD8 T cell sorting was performed on the CD8+CD4-CCR7+CD45RA+ phenotype. The sample was naive CD8+ T cells from blood, with Jurkat cell RNA spiked in. The subset here: FACS-sorted CD8+CD4-CCR7+CD45RA+ naive T cells. The chain has TRBV7-6 and TRBJ1-1; maybe TRBD1 (6 bases). The sequence came from a human donor in good health. Some libraries in this study had Jurkat cell RNA spiked in. CDR3 protein: CASSLGVPGAGTEAFY. The DNA for the CDR3 is TGTGCCAGCAGCTTAGGGGTTCCAGGGGCAGGGACTGAAGCTTTCTAT.